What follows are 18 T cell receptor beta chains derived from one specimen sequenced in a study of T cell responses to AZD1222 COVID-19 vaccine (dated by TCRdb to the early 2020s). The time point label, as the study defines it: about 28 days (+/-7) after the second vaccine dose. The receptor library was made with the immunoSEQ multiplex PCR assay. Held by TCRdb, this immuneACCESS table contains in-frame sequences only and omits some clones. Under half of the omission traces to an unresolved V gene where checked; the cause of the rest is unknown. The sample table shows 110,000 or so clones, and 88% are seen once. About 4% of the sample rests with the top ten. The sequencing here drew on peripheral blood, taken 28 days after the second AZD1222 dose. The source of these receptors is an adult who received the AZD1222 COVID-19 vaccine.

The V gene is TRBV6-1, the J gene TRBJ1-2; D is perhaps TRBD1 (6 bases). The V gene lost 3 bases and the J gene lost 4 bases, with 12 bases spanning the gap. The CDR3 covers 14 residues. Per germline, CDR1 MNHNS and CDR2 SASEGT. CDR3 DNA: TGTGCCAGCAGTGAGGGGGGCTATTTCTATGGCTACACCTTC. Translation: CASSEGGYFYGYTF.

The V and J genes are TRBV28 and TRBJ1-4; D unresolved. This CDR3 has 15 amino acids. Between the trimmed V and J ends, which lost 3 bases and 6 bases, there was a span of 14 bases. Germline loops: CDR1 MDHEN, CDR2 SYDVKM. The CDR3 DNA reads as TGTGCCAGCAGTTTTCCCCCTGGGTTCGATGAAAAACTGTTTTTT. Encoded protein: CASSFPPGFDEKLFF.

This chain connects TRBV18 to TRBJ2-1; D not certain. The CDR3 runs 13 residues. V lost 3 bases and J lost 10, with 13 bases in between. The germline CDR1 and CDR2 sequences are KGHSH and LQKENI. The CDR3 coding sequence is TGTGCCAGCTCACCCTCGGATGGGGAAGAGCAGTTCTTC. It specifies CASSPSDGEEQFF.

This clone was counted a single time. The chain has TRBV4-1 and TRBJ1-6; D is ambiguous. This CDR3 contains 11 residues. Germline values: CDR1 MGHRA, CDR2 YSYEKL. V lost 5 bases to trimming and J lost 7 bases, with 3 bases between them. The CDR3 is CASSSNSPLHF. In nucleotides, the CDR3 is TGCGCCAGCAGCTCCAATTCACCCCTCCACTTT.

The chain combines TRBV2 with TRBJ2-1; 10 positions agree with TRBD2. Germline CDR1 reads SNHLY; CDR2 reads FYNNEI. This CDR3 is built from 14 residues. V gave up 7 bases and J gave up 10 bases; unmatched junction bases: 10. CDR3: CASKASGSSLEQFF. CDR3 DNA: TGTGCCAGCAAAGCTAGCGGGAGTTCCCTCGAGCAGTTCTTC.

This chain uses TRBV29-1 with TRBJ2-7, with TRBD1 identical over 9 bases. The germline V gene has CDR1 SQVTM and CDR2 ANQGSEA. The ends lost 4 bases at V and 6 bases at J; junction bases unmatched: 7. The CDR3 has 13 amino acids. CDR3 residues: CSVGGQGLSEQYF. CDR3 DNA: TGCAGCGTTGGCGGACAGGGGCTCTCCGAGCAGTACTTC.

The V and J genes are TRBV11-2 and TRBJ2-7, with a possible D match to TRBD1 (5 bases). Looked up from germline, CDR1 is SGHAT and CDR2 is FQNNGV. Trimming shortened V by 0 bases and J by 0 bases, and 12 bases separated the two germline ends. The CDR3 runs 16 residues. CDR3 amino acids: CASSLEKDRNSYEQYF. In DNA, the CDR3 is TGTGCCAGCAGCTTAGAAAAAGACAGAAACTCCTACGAGCAGTACTTC.

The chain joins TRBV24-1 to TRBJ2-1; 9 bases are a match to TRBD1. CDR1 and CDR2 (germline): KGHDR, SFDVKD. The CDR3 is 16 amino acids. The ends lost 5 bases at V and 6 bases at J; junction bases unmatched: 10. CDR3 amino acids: CATSGGRRGQGNEQFF. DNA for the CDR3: TGTGCCACCAGTGGAGGGAGACGGGGACAGGGCAATGAGCAGTTCTTC.

Here the CDR3 reads CASSADRGEAFF. The CDR3 nucleotides are TGTGCCAGCAGCGCGGACAGAGGTGAAGCTTTCTTT. The gene calls are TRBV9 and TRBJ1-1, with a tentative D call TRBD1 (6 bases). The V end was cut by 3 bases, the J end by 7 bases, with 10 bases between. Germline V lookup: CDR1 SGDLS, CDR2 YYNGEE. The CDR3 is 12 amino acids.

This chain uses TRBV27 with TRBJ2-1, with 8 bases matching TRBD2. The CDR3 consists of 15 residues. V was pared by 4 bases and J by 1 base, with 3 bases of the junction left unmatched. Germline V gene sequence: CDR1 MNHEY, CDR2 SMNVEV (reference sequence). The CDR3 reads CASSYSGRSYNEQFF. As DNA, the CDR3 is TGTGCCAGCAGTTACAGCGGGAGATCCTACAATGAGCAGTTCTTC.

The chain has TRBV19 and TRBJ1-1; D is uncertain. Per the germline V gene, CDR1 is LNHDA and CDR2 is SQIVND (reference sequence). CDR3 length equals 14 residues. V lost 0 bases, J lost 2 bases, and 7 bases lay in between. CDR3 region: CASSIDLENTEAFF. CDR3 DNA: TGTGCCAGTAGTATAGATTTAGAAAACACTGAAGCTTTCTTT.

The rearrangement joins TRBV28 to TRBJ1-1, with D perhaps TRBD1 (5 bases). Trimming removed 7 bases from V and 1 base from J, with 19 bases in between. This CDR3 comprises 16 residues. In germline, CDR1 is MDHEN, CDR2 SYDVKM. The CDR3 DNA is TGTGCCAGCATCTGGAGGGGCTGGTCTCGGAACACTGAAGCTTTCTTT. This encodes CASIWRGWSRNTEAFF. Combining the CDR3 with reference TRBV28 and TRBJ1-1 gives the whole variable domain DVKVTQSSRYLVKRTGEKVFLECVQDMDHENMFWYRQDPGLGLRLIYFSYDVKMKEKGDIPEGYSVSREKKERFSLILESASTNQTSMYLCASIWRGWSRNTEAFFGQGTRLTVV.

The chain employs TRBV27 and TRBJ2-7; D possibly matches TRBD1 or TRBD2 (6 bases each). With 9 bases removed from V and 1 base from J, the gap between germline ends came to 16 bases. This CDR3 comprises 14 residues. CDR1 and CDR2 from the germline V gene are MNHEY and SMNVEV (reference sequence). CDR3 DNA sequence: TGTGCCAGTTCGAAAGGGGGGACTTCCTACGAGCAGTACTTC. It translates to CASSKGGTSYEQYF.

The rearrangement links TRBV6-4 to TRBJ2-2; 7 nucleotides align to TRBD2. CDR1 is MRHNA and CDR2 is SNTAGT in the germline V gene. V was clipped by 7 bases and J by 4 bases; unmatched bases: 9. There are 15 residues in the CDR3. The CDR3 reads CASTPQAGSTGELFF. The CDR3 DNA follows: TGTGCCAGCACCCCCCAAGCGGGAAGCACCGGGGAGCTGTTTTTT.

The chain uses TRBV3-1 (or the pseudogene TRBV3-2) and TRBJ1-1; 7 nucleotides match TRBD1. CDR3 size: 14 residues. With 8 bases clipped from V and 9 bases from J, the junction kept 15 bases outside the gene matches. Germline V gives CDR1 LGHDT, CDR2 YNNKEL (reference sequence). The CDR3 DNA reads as TGTGCCAGCGGACGGCAAGGGGGCCCGACTAAAGCTTTCTTT. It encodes CASGRQGGPTKAFF.

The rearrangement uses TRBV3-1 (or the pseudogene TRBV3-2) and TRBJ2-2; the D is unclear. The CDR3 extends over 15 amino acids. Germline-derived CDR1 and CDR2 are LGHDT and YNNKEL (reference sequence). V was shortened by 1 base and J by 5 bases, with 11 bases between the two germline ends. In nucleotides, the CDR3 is TGTGCCAGCAGCCAAGTCGTCCTCGTGACCGGGGAGCTGTTTTTT. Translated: CASSQVVLVTGELFF.

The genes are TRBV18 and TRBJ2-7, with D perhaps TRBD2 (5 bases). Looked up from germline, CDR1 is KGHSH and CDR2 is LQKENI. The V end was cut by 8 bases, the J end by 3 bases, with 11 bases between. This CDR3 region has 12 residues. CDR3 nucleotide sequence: TGTGCCAGCCACGGGGATATCTACGAGCAGTACTTC. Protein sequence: CASHGDIYEQYF.

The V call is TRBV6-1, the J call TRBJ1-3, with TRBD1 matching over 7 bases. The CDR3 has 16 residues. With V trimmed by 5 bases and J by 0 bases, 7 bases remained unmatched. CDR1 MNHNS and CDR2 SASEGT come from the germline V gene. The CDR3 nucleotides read TGTGCCAGCAGTAAAGGACAGGTCAACTCTGGAAACACCATATATTTT. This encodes CASSKGQVNSGNTIYF.